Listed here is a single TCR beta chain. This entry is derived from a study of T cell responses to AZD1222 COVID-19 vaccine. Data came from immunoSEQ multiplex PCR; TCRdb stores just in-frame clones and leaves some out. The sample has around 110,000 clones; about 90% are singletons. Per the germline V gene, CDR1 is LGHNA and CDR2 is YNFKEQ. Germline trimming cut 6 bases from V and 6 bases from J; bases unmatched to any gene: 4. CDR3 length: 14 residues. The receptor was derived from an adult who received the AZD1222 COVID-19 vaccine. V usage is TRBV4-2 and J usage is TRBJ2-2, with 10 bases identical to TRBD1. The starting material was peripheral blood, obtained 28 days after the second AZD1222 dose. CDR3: CASSLDRGPGELFF. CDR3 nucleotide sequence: TGTGCCAGCAGTCTTGACAGGGGGCCCGGGGAGCTGTTTTTT.